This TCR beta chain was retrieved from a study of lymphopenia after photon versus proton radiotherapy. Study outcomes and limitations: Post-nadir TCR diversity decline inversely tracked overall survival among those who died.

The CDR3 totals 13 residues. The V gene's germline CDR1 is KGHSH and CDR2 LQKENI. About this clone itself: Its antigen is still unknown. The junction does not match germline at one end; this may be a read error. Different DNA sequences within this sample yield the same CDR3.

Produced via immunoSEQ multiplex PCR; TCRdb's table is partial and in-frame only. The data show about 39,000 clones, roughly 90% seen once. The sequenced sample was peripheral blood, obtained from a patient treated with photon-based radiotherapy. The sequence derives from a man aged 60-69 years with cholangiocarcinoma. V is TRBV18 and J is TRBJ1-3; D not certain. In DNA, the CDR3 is TGCGCCAGCTCACGAGGAGCTGGAAACACCATATATTTT. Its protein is CASSRGAGNTIYF.